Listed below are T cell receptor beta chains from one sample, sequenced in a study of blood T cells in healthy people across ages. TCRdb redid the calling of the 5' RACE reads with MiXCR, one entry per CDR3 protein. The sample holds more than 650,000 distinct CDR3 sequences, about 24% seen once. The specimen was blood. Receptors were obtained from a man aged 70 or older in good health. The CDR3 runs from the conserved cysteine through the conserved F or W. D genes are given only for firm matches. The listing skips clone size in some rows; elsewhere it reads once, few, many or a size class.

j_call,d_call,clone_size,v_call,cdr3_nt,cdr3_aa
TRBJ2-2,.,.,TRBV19,TGTGCCAGTAGTATGCGGACCGGGGAGCTGTTTTTT,CASSMRTGELFF
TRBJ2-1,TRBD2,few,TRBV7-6,TGTGCCAGCAGCCGCCGAGCGGGGGGCTACAATGAGCAGTTCTTC,CASSRRAGGYNEQFF
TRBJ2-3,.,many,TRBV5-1,TGCGCCAGCAGCGTATGGGACAAAAAAAGAGATACGCAGTATTTT,CASSVWDKKRDTQYF
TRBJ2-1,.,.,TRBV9,TGTGCCAGCAGCGTGGTCTCCGGGGTAATATACAATGAGCAGTTCTTC,CASSVVSGVIYNEQFF
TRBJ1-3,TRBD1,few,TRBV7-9,TGTGCCAGCATCCGGGACAGTTGGGACACCATATATTTT,CASIRDSWDTIYF
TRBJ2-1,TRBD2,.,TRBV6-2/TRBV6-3,TGTGCCAGCAGTTCCGGACTAGTTGGCTACAATGAGCAGTTCTTC,CASSSGLVGYNEQFF
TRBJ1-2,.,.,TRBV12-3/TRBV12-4,TGTGCCAGCAGCCCCGGGGAAAACTATGGCTACACCTTC,CASSPGENYGYTF
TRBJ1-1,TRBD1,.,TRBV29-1,TGCAGCGTTGACCGGACAGGGACGAACACTGAAGCTTTCTTT,CSVDRTGTNTEAFF
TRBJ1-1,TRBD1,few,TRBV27,TGTGCCAGCAGTTTTCAGGGACAGGCAAACACTGAAGCTTTCTTT,CASSFQGQANTEAFF
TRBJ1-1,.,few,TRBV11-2,TGTGCCAGCAGCCCAGTCCGGGGGGGGACTGAAGCTTTCTTT,CASSPVRGGTEAFF
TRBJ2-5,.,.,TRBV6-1,TGTGCCAGCAGGATAAGGGGGATACAAAAGTTCTTC,CASRIRGIQKFF
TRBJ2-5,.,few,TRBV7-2,TGTGCCAGCAGCTTAAGGTCTGGGCCCCAAGAGACCCAGTACTTC,CASSLRSGPQETQYF
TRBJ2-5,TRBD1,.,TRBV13,TGTGCCAGCAGCCTCCGGCGACAGGGCACCCAAGAGACCCAGTACTTC,CASSLRRQGTQETQYF
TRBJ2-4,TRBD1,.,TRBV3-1,TGTGCCAGCAGCCAAGATGGTGAGACAGGGCTATCCGAATTCGACATTCAGTACTTC,CASSQDGETGLSEFDIQYF
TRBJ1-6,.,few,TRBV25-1,TGTGCCAGCTCAAGGGACGGACATTCACCCCTCCACTTT,CASSRDGHSPLHF
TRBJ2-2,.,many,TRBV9,TGTGCCAGCAGCTCCCCTTTAGGATCTTACGCGAACACCGGGGAGCTGTTTTTT,CASSSPLGSYANTGELFF
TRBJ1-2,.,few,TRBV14,TGTGCCAGCAGCCCAGACAGCGATCCTAGCTATGGCTACACCTTC,CASSPDSDPSYGYTF
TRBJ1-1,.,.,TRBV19,TGTGCCAGCCGACAGTCGAGCACTGAAGCTTTCTTT,CASRQSSTEAFF
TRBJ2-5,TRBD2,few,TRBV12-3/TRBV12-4,TGTGCCAGCGGTTTAGCGGGGGGAATAGAGACCCAGTACTTC,CASGLAGGIETQYF
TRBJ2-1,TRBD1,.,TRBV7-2,TGTGCCAGCAGATCGGAGTCCGGACAGGATGATGAGCAGTTCTTC,CASRSESGQDDEQFF
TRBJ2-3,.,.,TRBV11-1,TGTGCCAGCAGCCCGCGGCTCCTGTCACCAGATACGCAGTATTTT,CASSPRLLSPDTQYF
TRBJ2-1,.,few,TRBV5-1,TGCGCCAGCAGCTTATATCAGAGATCCAGCTCCTACAATGAGCAGTTCTTC,CASSLYQRSSSYNEQFF
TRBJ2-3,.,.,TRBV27,TGTGCCAGCAGTTGGGGAGGAACGCAGTATTTT,CASSWGGTQYF
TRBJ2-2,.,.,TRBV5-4,TGTGCCAGCAGCTTTGATCAGGGGAACACCGGGGAGCTGTTTTTT,CASSFDQGNTGELFF
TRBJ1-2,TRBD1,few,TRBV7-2,TGTGCCAGCAACAAACTGCCGGGACAGGGGGGGAACTATGGCTACACCTTC,CASNKLPGQGGNYGYTF
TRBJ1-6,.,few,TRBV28,TGTGCCAGCAGTTTTGTGACGTATAATTCACCCCTCCACTTT,CASSFVTYNSPLHF
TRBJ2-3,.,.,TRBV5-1,TGCGCCAGCAGCTTGCTGGCGGGGTTCACAGATACGCAGTATTTT,CASSLLAGFTDTQYF
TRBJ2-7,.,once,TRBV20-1,TGCAGTGCTAGTCCAGACGTGCCCTACGAGCAGTACTTC,CSASPDVPYEQYF
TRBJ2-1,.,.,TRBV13,TGTGCCAGCAGCTTACGCGCGACAGGGGGTGTACTAGCGGTTTCCAATGAGCAGTTCTTC,CASSLRATGGVLAVSNEQFF
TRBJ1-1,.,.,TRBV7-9,TGTGCCAGCGGACCCCTTGGGCCGCGGCGGCCTGAAGCTTTCTTT,CASGPLGPRRPEAFF
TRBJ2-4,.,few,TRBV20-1,TGCAGTGCTAAAGAGGACTTAGCCAAAAACATTCAGTACTTC,CSAKEDLAKNIQYF
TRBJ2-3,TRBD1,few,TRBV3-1,TGTGCCAGCAGCTACCTCCGGGACAGTAGCACAGATACGCAGTATTTT,CASSYLRDSSTDTQYF
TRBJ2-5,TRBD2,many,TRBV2,TGTGCCAGTCGACTAGCAGGAGAGACCCAGTACTTC,CASRLAGETQYF
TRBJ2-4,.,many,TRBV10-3,TGTGCCATCAGGGAGGGTGACAAAAACATTCAGTACTTC,CAIREGDKNIQYF
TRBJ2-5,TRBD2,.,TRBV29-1,TGCAGCGTCAAGGACTGGGAGGGTGCTGAGACCCAGTACTTC,CSVKDWEGAETQYF
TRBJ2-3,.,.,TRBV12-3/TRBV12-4,TGTGCCAGCAGTTTAAGACAGATGGGAGATACGCAGTATTTT,CASSLRQMGDTQYF
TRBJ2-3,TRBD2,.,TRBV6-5,TGTGCCAGCAGTTACAGAAGAAATAGCGGGGGGGAAGATACGCAGTATTTT,CASSYRRNSGGEDTQYF
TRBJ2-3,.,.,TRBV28,TGTGCCAGTCCCCCGGCGGGGTCCCGCACAGATACGCAGTATTTT,CASPPAGSRTDTQYF
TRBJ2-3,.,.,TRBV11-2,TGTGCCAGCAGCTTAGAGGGGGCAGGAGAGGGGACAGATACGCAGTATTTT,CASSLEGAGEGTDTQYF
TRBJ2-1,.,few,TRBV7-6,TGTGCCAGCACCTCGCCAGGATACAATGAGCAGTTCTTC,CASTSPGYNEQFF
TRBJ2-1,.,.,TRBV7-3,TGTGCCAGCAGCTTATCGGGCTTAGAGCAGTTCTTC,CASSLSGLEQFF
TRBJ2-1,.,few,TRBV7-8,TGTGCCAGCAGCCCTAATAGCCTAGCCAATGAGCAGTTCTTC,CASSPNSLANEQFF
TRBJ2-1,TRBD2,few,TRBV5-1,TGCGCCAGCAGAACCATCTCCGGGACTAGCGGGAGCAATGAGCAGTTCTTC,CASRTISGTSGSNEQFF
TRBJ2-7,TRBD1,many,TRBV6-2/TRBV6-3,TGTGCCAGCAGTGGACAGGGGGCTTCCTACGAGCAGTACTTC,CASSGQGASYEQYF
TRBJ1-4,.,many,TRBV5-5,TGTGCCAGCAGCTTGGACAGACCTTCAACTAATGAAAAACTGTTTTTT,CASSLDRPSTNEKLFF
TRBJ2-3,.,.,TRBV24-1,TGTGCCACCAGTGATCCGGGACTCAGAAACACAGATACGCAGTATTTT,CATSDPGLRNTDTQYF
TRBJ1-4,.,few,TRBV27,TGTGCCAGCAGTCCAGGGGCCTGGGCAGAGAGGCAGGAAAAACTGTTTTTT,CASSPGAWAERQEKLFF
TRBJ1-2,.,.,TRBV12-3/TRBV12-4,TGTGCCAGCAGTGGGAACTACAATGGCTACACCTTC,CASSGNYNGYTF
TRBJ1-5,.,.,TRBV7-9,TGTGCCAGCGGATCCATGTGGCCCCAGCATTTT,CASGSMWPQHF
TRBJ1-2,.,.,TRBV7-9,TGTGCCAGCAGCTTCCCCTCGGCGTATCCTTATGGCTACACCTTC,CASSFPSAYPYGYTF
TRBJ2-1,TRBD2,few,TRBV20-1,TGCAGTGCTGGGGGACTAGCGGGCAATGAGCAGTTCTTC,CSAGGLAGNEQFF